A single sample is the source of the 19 T cell receptor beta chains below, sequenced in a study of shared clonotypes between healthy human individuals. Repertoires were generated with immunoSEQ multiplex PCR, while TCRdb's copy carries only in-frame clones and drops some. The sample comprises approximately 1,000,000 clones, 70% to 80% of which are singletons, and roughly 0.82% rests with the top ten. The sequencing sample was made of memory CD4+ T cells from PBMCs. Subset: CD45RA-negative fraction. Source of these receptors: a man aged 18 to 29 in good health. Some clones in this sample may be carry-over from other donors' samples.

The CDR3 reads CASSQSGNTIYF. As DNA, the CDR3 is TGCGCCAGCAGCCAATCAGGAAACACCATATATTTT. This chain connects TRBV4-3 to TRBJ1-3; D gene ambiguous. CDR3 size: 12 residues. Germline-derived CDR1 and CDR2 are LGHNA and YSLEER. V lost 2 bases, J lost 4 bases, and 3 bases lay in between.

V gene TRBV19 combines with J gene TRBJ2-2; no reliable D call. Germline V CDR1 and CDR2: LNHDA, SQIVND (reference sequence). The CDR3 consists of 12 residues. The V and J ends lost 3 bases and 6 bases respectively, with 5 bases between them. Written as DNA, the CDR3 is TGTGCCAGTAGTATCTGGGCCGGGGAGCTGTTTTTT. Its translation is CASSIWAGELFF. The whole variable domain, filled in from reference TRBV19 and TRBJ2-2, reads DGGITQSPKYLFRKEGQNVTLSCEQNLNHDAMYWYRQDPGQGLRLIYYSQIVNDFQKGDIAEGYSVSREKKESFPLTVTSAQKNPTAFYLCASSIWAGELFFGEGSRLTVL.

This clone has just one count. This chain connects TRBV28 to TRBJ1-2, with a weak D call TRBD1 (5 bases). Germline assignment: CDR1 MDHEN and CDR2 SYDVKM. CDR3 length: 12 residues. The ends were cut back, 7 bases at V and 3 bases at J, with 9 bases in the middle. The CDR3 protein is CASKRGDYGYTF. DNA of the CDR3: TGTGCCAGCAAAAGGGGAGACTATGGCTACACCTTC.

The chain joins TRBV27 to TRBJ1-2; D uncertain. The CDR3 covers 14 residues. Germline V gives CDR1 MNHEY, CDR2 SMNVEV (reference sequence). Trimming shortened V by 1 base and J by 2 bases, and 8 bases separated the two germline ends. The CDR3 bases are TGTGCCAGCAGTTTATATGGCGGGAACTATGGCTACACCTTC. Amino acid sequence: CASSLYGGNYGYTF.

V is TRBV5-1 and J is TRBJ2-1; possibly TRBD1 for D (6 bases). From germline, CDR1 is SGHRS and CDR2 YFSETQ. The germline V and J ends were trimmed by 4 bases and 2 bases, with 13 bases remaining between them. CDR3 length equals 15 residues. The CDR3 nucleotides read TGCGCCAGCAGCGAGGGACACCCTGCCTACAATGAGCAGTTCTTC. This encodes CASSEGHPAYNEQFF.

This clone occurred a few times. As DNA, the CDR3 is TGTGCCAGCAGCAACTACTACGAGCAGTACTTC. Its translation is CASSNYYEQYF. This rearrangement joins TRBV5-4 to TRBJ2-7; D call uncertain. With 4 bases removed from V and 3 bases from J, the gap between germline ends came to 5 bases. The CDR3 length is 11 residues. Germline V CDR1 and CDR2: SGHNT, YYREEE (reference sequence).

This clone was seen ten or more times. The chain employs TRBV7-2 and TRBJ1-1; a possible D gene is TRBD1 (5 bases). Deletions cut 1 base from V and 11 bases from J, with 11 bases between. The CDR3 runs 12 residues. The germline gives CDR1 SGHTA, CDR2 FQGNSA. The CDR3 is CASSLDVGVAFF. CDR3 DNA: TGTGCCAGCAGCTTAGATGTAGGGGTGGCTTTCTTT.

The chain couples TRBV28 to TRBJ1-1; D possibly corresponds to TRBD1 (6 bases). The ends were cut back, 6 bases at V and 3 bases at J, with 14 bases in the middle. The CDR3 extends over 14 amino acids. The germline gives CDR1 MDHEN, CDR2 SYDVKM. The CDR3 bases are TGTGCCAGCAGCCCGGGGGCTCCCTACACTGAAGCTTTCTTT. Translation gives CASSPGAPYTEAFF. The complete variable domain, with remaining parts taken from reference TRBV28 and TRBJ1-1, reads DVKVTQSSRYLVKRTGEKVFLECVQDMDHENMFWYRQDPGLGLRLIYFSYDVKMKEKGDIPEGYSVSREKKERFSLILESASTNQTSMYLCASSPGAPYTEAFFGQGTRLTVV.

Details on this clone: Other DNA sequences within the sample encode an identical CDR3. The J gene is TRBJ1-5, the V gene TRBV28; no firm D call. There are 12 residues in the CDR3. The V gene lost 3 bases and the J gene lost 5 bases, with 5 bases spanning the gap. Germline V gene data show CDR1 as MDHEN and CDR2 as SYDVKM. CDR3 DNA sequence: TGTGCCAGCAGTTTGAGGCATCAGCCCCAGCATTTT. Translating gives CASSLRHQPQHF.

The CDR3 loop reads CSVEDRVNTEAFF. For the CDR3, the DNA is TGCAGCGTTGAAGACAGAGTGAACACTGAAGCTTTCTTT. V usage is TRBV29-1 and J usage is TRBJ1-1; unclear D gene. Trimming took off 0 bases at V and 0 bases at J, with 5 bases between the two ends. The V gene's germline CDR1 is SQVTM and CDR2 ANQGSEA. This CDR3 has 13 amino acids.

The chain links TRBV28 to TRBJ1-2; the D gene is possibly TRBD1 (5 bases). Trimming removed 1 base at V and 2 bases at J, with 8 bases between. In germline, CDR1 is MDHEN, CDR2 SYDVKM. CDR3 size: 14 residues. The CDR3 is CASSLLRGNYGYTF. The CDR3 DNA reads TGTGCCAGCAGTTTATTAAGGGGAAACTATGGCTACACCTTC.

This clone has a single count. The V call is TRBV7-3, the J call TRBJ2-1, with 14 bases fitting TRBD2. CDR1 is SGHTA and CDR2 is FQGTGA in the germline V gene. V lost 5 bases and J lost 10; bases outside the gene matches: 10. The CDR3 is 16 residues long. The CDR3 loop reads CASSPGGLAGVSEQFF. CDR3 in DNA: TGTGCCAGCAGCCCGGGGGGACTAGCGGGAGTAAGCGAGCAGTTCTTC.

The rearrangement uses TRBV19 and TRBJ1-2; 9 bases agree with TRBD1. CDR3 length: 14 amino acids. V shed 4 bases and J 2 bases; nucleotides not matched to a gene: 2. Germline V gives CDR1 LNHDA, CDR2 SQIVND (reference sequence). The CDR3 nucleotides read TGTGCCAGTAGTACCGGGACAGGGAACTATGGCTACACCTTC. Its translation: CASSTGTGNYGYTF.

This chain joins TRBV6-1 and TRBJ2-6; 9 bases align to TRBD2. This CDR3 spans 19 amino acids. Unmatched junction bases numbered 10, after V lost 4 bases and J lost 0 bases. CDR1 is MNHNS, CDR2 SASEGT, per germline. CDR3 loop: CASSVIGLAGSSGANVLTF. CDR3 coding DNA: TGTGCCAGCAGTGTGATCGGGCTAGCGGGGAGCTCTGGGGCCAACGTCCTGACTTTC.

The V and J genes are TRBV28 and TRBJ2-2; a weak D match, TRBD1 (5 bases). The CDR3 consists of 18 residues. Trimming removed 3 bases at V and 5 bases at J, with 22 bases between. Germline V gene sequence: CDR1 MDHEN, CDR2 SYDVKM. The CDR3 DNA reads TGTGCCAGCAGTTTTAGGCGACGAAGGGGTGGCGGTACCGGGGAGCTGTTTTTT. Protein sequence: CASSFRRRRGGGTGELFF.

The chain couples TRBV28 to TRBJ1-2; possibly TRBD1 for D (5 bases). The CDR3 has 17 residues. Looked up from germline, CDR1 is MDHEN and CDR2 is SYDVKM. V dropped 3 bases and J dropped 4 bases, with 21 bases sitting between them. The CDR3 sequence is CASSLDLAGLQSYGYTF. The DNA for the CDR3 is TGTGCCAGCAGTTTGGACTTGGCAGGGCTTCAGAGCTATGGCTACACCTTC.

The J gene is TRBJ2-5, the V gene TRBV7-2, with 7 bases identical to TRBD1. V was pared by 5 bases and J by 4 bases, with 7 bases of the junction left unmatched. CDR3 size: 14 residues. Germline V gene data show CDR1 as SGHTA and CDR2 as FQGNSA. This CDR3 reads CASSLTGSGETQYF. In DNA, the CDR3 is TGTGCCAGCAGCCTGACAGGGAGCGGAGAGACCCAGTACTTC.

The chain has TRBV11-1 and TRBJ2-5; 8 bases align to TRBD1. Germline CDR1 SGHAT, CDR2 FQDESV (reference sequence). This CDR3 contains 15 residues. Trimming removed 4 bases from V and 4 bases from J; junction bases left unmatched: 8. Here the CDR3 DNA reads TGTGCCAGCAGCTGGGGACAGGAGGGGGGAGAGACCCAGTACTTC. This sequence encodes CASSWGQEGGETQYF.

The gene calls are TRBV5-1 and TRBJ2-7; possibly TRBD2 for D (6 bases). Germline V lookup: CDR1 SGHRS, CDR2 YFSETQ. The CDR3 is made up of 15 amino acids. Trimming removed 0 bases from V and 0 bases from J, with 10 bases in between. In DNA form, the CDR3 reads TGCGCCAGCAGCTTGGGGGCGGGGAACTCCTACGAGCAGTACTTC. Its translation is CASSLGAGNSYEQYF.